This TCR beta chain is from a study of early T cells in non-severe SARS-CoV-2 infection. Study-level information: Bulk RNA isolated from unsorted whole blood underwent sequencing; chains were not paired.

Individual cDNA molecules were tagged with unique molecular identifiers. Each CDR3 protein is one row after TCRdb ran MiXCR on the 5' RACE reads. The sample includes some 70,000 distinct CDR3 sequences, roughly 9.1% of them seen just once. CDR1 is ENHRY and CDR2 is SYGVKD in the germline V gene. V was shortened by 6 bases and J by 3 bases, with 11 bases between the two germline ends. This CDR3 comprises 14 residues. This clonotype was seen a few times. Antigen: not known. Findings of the study overall: Lookups in VDJdb leaned toward anti-spike CD8 responses and missed private and CD4 specificities.

The gene calls are TRBV10-3 and TRBJ2-2; D might be TRBD1 (5 bases). The TCR sequence derives from an adult who was a healthcare worker with PCR-confirmed SARS-CoV-2 infection or an uninfected control (not recorded which). The sample comprised whole blood. This CDR3 reads CAIRATDYTGELFF. The CDR3 nucleotides read TGTGCCATCAGGGCGACAGACTACACCGGGGAGCTGTTTTTT.